The 10 T cell receptor beta chains below were found in one sample sequenced in a study of T-cell reconstitution after alpha-beta-depleted transplantation in children. Unique molecular identifiers were incorporated during preparation of the TCRbeta library. TCRdb recomputed calls from the PCR reads with MiXCR, one row per CDR3 protein. Among about 400,000 distinct CDR3 sequences, 20% were seen once, and the ten largest hold approximately 3.9%. The specimen comprised PBMCs from the stem cell graft donor, sampled from the stem cell graft. The receptors come from a human donor who donated a stem cell graft to a child with acute myeloid leukemia.

This clonotype was found a few times. The J gene is TRBJ2-3, the V gene TRBV6-1, with D perhaps being TRBD1 or TRBD2 (5 bases each). Per germline, CDR1 MNHNS and CDR2 SASEGT. V lost 2 bases, J lost 0 bases, and 15 bases lay in between. This CDR3 contains 17 residues. Here the CDR3 DNA reads TGTGCCAGCAGTGAATGGGAGACAGACCCTAGCACAGATACGCAGTATTTT. Amino acids: CASSEWETDPSTDTQYF.

There are a few counts of this clonotype. The chain joins TRBV4-2 to TRBJ2-3, with D possibly matching TRBD2 (5 bases). With 1 base removed from V and 2 bases from J, the gap between germline ends came to 16 bases. Germline V gene sequence: CDR1 LGHNA, CDR2 YNFKEQ. This CDR3 is built from 17 residues. CDR3 region: CASSQVSLADLTDTQYF. For the CDR3, the DNA is TGTGCCAGCAGCCAAGTATCGCTAGCAGATCTCACAGATACGCAGTATTTT.

This clonotype was seen many times. The chain links TRBV29-1 to TRBJ1-1; a weak D match, TRBD1 (6 bases). This CDR3 is built from 14 residues. Trimming shortened V by 4 bases and J by 1 base, and 13 bases separated the two germline ends. Germline V lookup: CDR1 SQVTM, CDR2 ANQGSEA. The CDR3 sequence: CSVVGGGPNTEAFF. In DNA form, the CDR3 reads TGCAGCGTTGTAGGGGGGGGCCCGAACACTGAAGCTTTCTTT.

This clonotype was seen more than once but under ten times. CDR3 coding DNA: TGTGCCAGCAGTTCCGGTGGGATGGGGAACACTGAAGCTTTCTTT. It yields the protein CASSSGGMGNTEAFF. The chain recombines TRBV25-1 with TRBJ1-1; no clear D. Germline V gene lookup returns CDR1 MGHDK and CDR2 SYGVNS. With 5 bases removed from V and 1 base from J, the gap between germline ends came to 14 bases. This CDR3 contains 15 residues. The variable domain in full, with the rest retrieved from reference TRBV25-1 and TRBJ1-1, is EADIYQTPRYLVIGTGKKITLECSQTMGHDKMYWYQQDPGMELHLIHYSYGVNSTEKGDLSSESTVSRIRTEHFPLTLESARPSHTSQYLCASSSGGMGNTEAFFGQGTRLTVV.

This chain uses TRBV18 with TRBJ2-6, with D perhaps TRBD2 (7 bases). This CDR3 has 17 residues. The V gene lost 0 bases and the J gene lost 2 bases, with 11 bases spanning the gap. The germline V gene has CDR1 KGHSH and CDR2 LQKENI. The CDR3 region has the DNA TGTGCCAGCTCACCACCTCGCGGGGGCACTGGGGCCAACGTCCTGACTTTC. Protein: CASSPPRGGTGANVLTF.

This rearrangement joins TRBV28 to TRBJ2-7; no clear D. This CDR3 has 14 residues. Germline V lookup: CDR1 MDHEN, CDR2 SYDVKM. Trimming left V 5 bases short and J 0 bases short, with 11 bases between. The CDR3 region is CASSTRDGSYEQYF. The CDR3 region has the DNA TGTGCCAGCAGTACCAGAGATGGCTCCTACGAGCAGTACTTC.

This clonotype was recorded a few times. The V call is TRBV27, the J call TRBJ2-7, with D perhaps TRBD2 (8 bases). CDR3 length: 18 residues. The germline CDR1 and CDR2 sequences are MNHEY and SMNVEV (reference sequence). The V end lost 4 bases, the J end lost 2 bases, and 24 bases lay between the germline ends. CDR3 DNA: TGTGCCAGCAGTTCCACAGGGGTACTGGGACTAGATCCCTACGAGCAGTACTTC. It translates to CASSSTGVLGLDPYEQYF.

This chain links TRBV29-1 with TRBJ2-7; 8 nucleotides match TRBD2. There are 12 residues in the CDR3. Per germline, CDR1 SQVTM and CDR2 ANQGSEA. V gave up 8 bases and J gave up 5 bases; unmatched junction bases: 8. CDR3: CSWGRGADEQYF. Here the CDR3 DNA reads TGCAGCTGGGGGCGGGGGGCGGACGAGCAGTACTTC.

The chain couples TRBV9 to TRBJ2-3, with 10 bases identical to TRBD2. Losses at the gene ends were 0 bases for V and 4 bases for J; bases not matched to a gene: 5. CDR3 length: 16 residues. Per germline, CDR1 SGDLS and CDR2 YYNGEE. CDR3 in amino acids: CASSVASGRASDTQYF. Here the CDR3 DNA reads TGTGCCAGCAGCGTAGCGAGCGGGAGGGCCTCAGATACGCAGTATTTT. Using reference TRBV9 and TRBJ2-3 for the parts outside the CDR3, the full variable domain is DSGVTQTPKHLITATGQRVTLRCSPRSGDLSVYWYQQSLDQGLQFLIQYYNGEERAKGNILERFSAQQFPDLHSELNLSSLELGDSALYFCASSVASGRASDTQYFGPGTRLTVL.

This clonotype was seen only a few times. This chain uses TRBV5-1 with TRBJ2-1; maybe TRBD2 (5 bases). From germline, CDR1 is SGHRS and CDR2 YFSETQ. This CDR3 comprises 14 residues. Trimming removed 0 bases at V and 10 bases at J, with 14 bases between. This CDR3 reads CASSLEVASIEQFF. CDR3 coding DNA: TGCGCCAGCAGCTTGGAAGTAGCGTCTATAGAGCAGTTCTTC.